These T cell receptor beta chains were read from a single sample in a study of shared clonotypes between healthy human individuals. The protocol was immunoSEQ multiplex PCR, while the TCRdb copy is restricted to in-frame clones and leaves out a portion. There are approximately 1.4 million clones in the sample; nearly 99% occur only once, and about 0.42% lies in the top ten. Specimen: naive CD4+ T cells sorted from blood. The receptors were sampled from a man under 40 in good health. Both conserved end residues are part of each CDR3. Each record gives: CDR3 protein, CDR3 DNA, D gene, CDR3 length, clone size, V gene, J gene. D genes are given only for firm matches. Expanded clones are given a class, and other clones once, few, many or no size at all.

cdr3_aa: CASSSARDRGIYGYTF
cdr3_nt: TGTGCCAGCAGTTCTGCCCGGGACAGGGGGATTTATGGCTACACCTTC
d_call: TRBD1
cdr3_length: 16
clone_size: NA
v_call: TRBV28
j_call: TRBJ1-2

cdr3_aa: CASSYPKETQYF
cdr3_nt: TGCGCCAGCAGCTATCCCAAAGAGACCCAGTACTTC
d_call: NA
cdr3_length: 12
clone_size: NA
v_call: TRBV5-1
j_call: TRBJ2-5

cdr3_aa: CASSLQGNQPQHF
cdr3_nt: TGTGCCAGCAGTTTGCAGGGGAATCAGCCCCAGCATTTT
d_call: NA
cdr3_length: 13
clone_size: NA
v_call: TRBV28
j_call: TRBJ1-5

cdr3_aa: CASSTGGPDTQYF
cdr3_nt: TGTGCCAGTAGTACGGGAGGCCCAGATACGCAGTATTTT
d_call: TRBD2
cdr3_length: 13
clone_size: NA
v_call: TRBV19
j_call: TRBJ2-3

cdr3_aa: CASTPGDKNIQYF
cdr3_nt: TGTGCCAGCACTCCGGGGGACAAAAACATTCAGTACTTC
d_call: NA
cdr3_length: 13
clone_size: NA
v_call: TRBV7-9
j_call: TRBJ2-4

cdr3_aa: CASSLGGGYTGELFF
cdr3_nt: TGTGCCAGCAGCTTAGGGGGAGGGTACACCGGGGAGCTGTTTTTT
d_call: TRBD2
cdr3_length: 15
clone_size: NA
v_call: TRBV7-2
j_call: TRBJ2-2

cdr3_aa: CASSQESRQGISNEQFF
cdr3_nt: TGCGCCAGCAGCCAAGAATCGCGACAGGGAATATCGAATGAGCAGTTCTTC
d_call: TRBD1
cdr3_length: 17
clone_size: once
v_call: TRBV4-3
j_call: TRBJ2-1

cdr3_aa: CASSQGGGEQFF
cdr3_nt: TGTGCCAGCTCACAGGGGGGCGGTGAGCAGTTCTTC
d_call: TRBD1
cdr3_length: 12
clone_size: NA
v_call: TRBV9
j_call: TRBJ2-1

cdr3_aa: CASSPVAGGDYEQYF
cdr3_nt: TGTGCCAGCTCACCCGTGGCCGGGGGCGACTACGAGCAGTACTTC
d_call: NA
cdr3_length: 15
clone_size: NA
v_call: TRBV18
j_call: TRBJ2-7

cdr3_aa: CASSLDEVRISGRREQYF
cdr3_nt: TGTGCCAGCAGCTTAGACGAAGTGAGGATTAGCGGGAGGCGGGAGCAGTACTTC
d_call: TRBD2
cdr3_length: 18
clone_size: NA
v_call: TRBV7-9
j_call: TRBJ2-7

cdr3_aa: CASSSEASTGRSEQYF
cdr3_nt: TGTGCCAGCAGCTCCGAAGCCTCGACAGGCAGGTCCGAGCAGTACTTC
d_call: NA
cdr3_length: 16
clone_size: once
v_call: TRBV7-3
j_call: TRBJ2-7

cdr3_aa: CASSVGTSGWETQYF
cdr3_nt: TGTGCCAGCAGCGTAGGGACTAGCGGGTGGGAGACCCAGTACTTC
d_call: TRBD2
cdr3_length: 15
clone_size: NA
v_call: TRBV9
j_call: TRBJ2-5

cdr3_aa: CASSRGGPNTEAFF
cdr3_nt: TGTGCCAGTAGTAGGGGGGGGCCGAACACTGAAGCTTTCTTT
d_call: NA
cdr3_length: 14
clone_size: NA
v_call: TRBV19
j_call: TRBJ1-1

cdr3_aa: CSPRAGDNQPQHF
cdr3_nt: TGCAGCCCCCGGGCGGGGGACAATCAGCCCCAGCATTTT
d_call: NA
cdr3_length: 13
clone_size: NA
v_call: TRBV29-1
j_call: TRBJ1-5

cdr3_aa: CASSLPPRGSAPGANVLTF
cdr3_nt: TGCGCCAGCAGCTTGCCGCCACGGGGGTCCGCCCCTGGGGCCAACGTCCTGACTTTC
d_call: NA
cdr3_length: 19
clone_size: NA
v_call: TRBV10-2
j_call: TRBJ2-6

cdr3_aa: CASSWTGNSNQPQHF
cdr3_nt: TGCGCCAGCAGTTGGACAGGGAATAGCAATCAGCCCCAGCATTTT
d_call: TRBD1
cdr3_length: 15
clone_size: NA
v_call: TRBV10-2
j_call: TRBJ1-5

cdr3_aa: CASSFFAMNTEAFF
cdr3_nt: TGCGCCAGCAGCTTTTTCGCCATGAACACTGAAGCTTTCTTT
d_call: NA
cdr3_length: 14
clone_size: NA
v_call: TRBV5-1
j_call: TRBJ1-1

cdr3_aa: CASSSGLAGGRETQYF
cdr3_nt: TGTGCCAGCAGCTCGGGACTAGCGGGAGGCAGGGAGACCCAGTACTTC
d_call: TRBD2
cdr3_length: 16
clone_size: once
v_call: TRBV11-2
j_call: TRBJ2-5

cdr3_aa: CANRGEWDTQYF
cdr3_nt: TGTGCCAATAGGGGGGAGTGGGATACGCAGTATTTT
d_call: NA
cdr3_length: 12
clone_size: NA
v_call: TRBV11-2
j_call: TRBJ2-3

cdr3_aa: CASSTRSFLTSGIHYEQYF
cdr3_nt: TGTGCCAGCAGCACCCGATCCTTTCTCACTAGCGGGATCCACTACGAGCAGTACTTC
d_call: TRBD2
cdr3_length: 19
clone_size: NA
v_call: TRBV7-2
j_call: TRBJ2-7

cdr3_aa: CASRTPRGTGNTIYF
cdr3_nt: TGTGCCAGCCGAACTCCCCGGGGTACTGGAAACACCATATATTTT
d_call: NA
cdr3_length: 15
clone_size: NA
v_call: TRBV28
j_call: TRBJ1-3

cdr3_aa: CASSTLGGRGALF
cdr3_nt: TGTGCCAGCAGCACCCTCGGGGGCAGGGGGGCCCTCTTC
d_call: NA
cdr3_length: 13
clone_size: NA
v_call: TRBV7-9
j_call: TRBJ2-7

cdr3_aa: CASSQAERSNQHF
cdr3_nt: TGTGCCAGCAGCCAAGCGGAGAGGAGTAACCAGCATTTT
d_call: NA
cdr3_length: 13
clone_size: NA
v_call: TRBV14
j_call: TRBJ1-5

cdr3_aa: CASSSPQGFGHEQYF
cdr3_nt: TGTGCCAGCAGTTCCCCACAGGGGTTCGGGCACGAGCAGTACTTC
d_call: TRBD1
cdr3_length: 15
clone_size: NA
v_call: TRBV27
j_call: TRBJ2-7

cdr3_aa: CASGLESGLAAQETQYF
cdr3_nt: TGTGCTAGTGGTTTGGAGAGTGGACTAGCGGCCCAAGAGACCCAGTACTTC
d_call: TRBD2
cdr3_length: 17
clone_size: NA
v_call: TRBV12-5
j_call: TRBJ2-5

cdr3_aa: CASSLTGQNNEQFF
cdr3_nt: TGTGCCAGCAGCTTAACTGGTCAGAACAATGAGCAGTTCTTC
d_call: NA
cdr3_length: 14
clone_size: NA
v_call: TRBV5-4
j_call: TRBJ2-1

cdr3_aa: CASRQAGSNQPQHF
cdr3_nt: TGTGCCAGCAGGCAGGCTGGGAGCAATCAGCCCCAGCATTTT
d_call: NA
cdr3_length: 14
clone_size: NA
v_call: TRBV28
j_call: TRBJ1-5

cdr3_aa: CASSANSPTNEKLFF
cdr3_nt: TGCGCCAGCAGCGCAAACAGTCCGACTAATGAAAAACTGTTTTTT
d_call: NA
cdr3_length: 15
clone_size: NA
v_call: TRBV5-1
j_call: TRBJ1-4

cdr3_aa: CASSLAGPGSYNEQFF
cdr3_nt: TGTGCCAGCAGCTTAGCGGGGCCAGGCTCCTACAATGAGCAGTTCTTC
d_call: NA
cdr3_length: 16
clone_size: NA
v_call: TRBV7-2
j_call: TRBJ2-1

cdr3_aa: CASSPQTSKTEQYF
cdr3_nt: TGTGCCAGCAGTCCCCAGACTAGTAAGACCGAGCAGTACTTC
d_call: NA
cdr3_length: 14
clone_size: NA
v_call: TRBV5-4
j_call: TRBJ2-7

cdr3_aa: CASSKYRDQSGANVLTF
cdr3_nt: TGTGCCAGTAGTAAATACAGGGACCAATCTGGGGCCAACGTCCTGACTTTC
d_call: NA
cdr3_length: 17
clone_size: NA
v_call: TRBV19
j_call: TRBJ2-6

cdr3_aa: CASSQLGASTDTQYF
cdr3_nt: TGTGCCAGCAGCCAACTTGGGGCTAGCACAGATACGCAGTATTTT
d_call: NA
cdr3_length: 15
clone_size: NA
v_call: TRBV14
j_call: TRBJ2-3

cdr3_aa: CASSPPPGRTYNEQFF
cdr3_nt: TGTGCCAGCAGCCCTCCTCCCGGGAGGACATACAATGAGCAGTTCTTC
d_call: NA
cdr3_length: 16
clone_size: NA
v_call: TRBV21-1
j_call: TRBJ2-1

cdr3_aa: CASSVGSGRAEAQYF
cdr3_nt: TGCGCCAGCAGTGTAGGTAGCGGGAGAGCCGAGGCCCAGTACTTC
d_call: TRBD2
cdr3_length: 15
clone_size: NA
v_call: TRBV10-2
j_call: TRBJ2-5